Following are 27 T cell receptor beta chains from one sample sequenced in a study of blood T cell repertoires in COVID-19. The protocol was immunoSEQ multiplex PCR, while the TCRdb copy is restricted to in-frame clones and leaves out a portion. The table shows around 260,000 clones, with under 90% occurring only once. The sequencing sample was made of peripheral blood. These receptors were taken from a woman aged 50 to 65 who had recovered from COVID-19.

This clone was observed a handful of times. This chain joins TRBV10-3 and TRBJ2-1; D may be TRBD2 (6 bases). CDR1 and CDR2 from the germline V gene are ENHRY and SYGVKD. This CDR3 has 17 residues. The ends were cut back, 0 bases at V and 4 bases at J, with 16 bases in the middle. CDR3 nucleotides: TGTGCCATCAGTGAGTCGACGCATAGCGGAGCGTACAATGAGCAGTTCTTC. As protein: CAISESTHSGAYNEQFF.

This chain links TRBV28 with TRBJ1-6, with 8 bases fitting TRBD1. CDR1 is MDHEN, CDR2 SYDVKM, per germline. This CDR3 is 12 amino acids long. The CDR3 sequence is CADGQGGSPLHF. The CDR3 DNA reads TGTGCGGACGGACAGGGAGGTTCACCCCTCCACTTT.

This clone is a singleton in its sample. The V and J genes are TRBV27 and TRBJ2-6; TRBD2 agrees at 7 bases. The CDR3 spans 16 residues. V lost 5 bases to trimming and J lost 0 bases; unmatched junction nucleotides: 4. Germline CDR1 is MNHEY and CDR2 is SMNVEV (reference sequence). CDR3 DNA sequence: TGTGCCAGCAGTCCCGGGGGGAGCTCTGGGGCCAACGTCCTGACTTTC. It codes for CASSPGGSSGANVLTF.

This clone was detected only once. The gene calls are TRBV19 and TRBJ1-1, with D possibly matching TRBD1 (5 bases). Trimming shortened V by 5 bases and J by 1 base, and 11 bases separated the two germline ends. Germline-derived CDR1 and CDR2 are LNHDA and SQIVND (reference sequence). The CDR3 totals 14 residues. CDR3 bases: TGTGCCAGTAGTTCCCAGGGCCGGAACACTGAAGCTTTCTTT. It yields the protein CASSSQGRNTEAFF.

This chain links TRBV9 with TRBJ2-3, with TRBD2 identical over 9 bases. The ends lost 7 bases at V and 2 bases at J; junction bases unmatched: 8. This CDR3 region has 15 residues. The germline V gene encodes CDR1 SGDLS and CDR2 YYNGEE. This CDR3 is CASGPGTSFTDTQYF. DNA of the CDR3: TGTGCCAGCGGACCCGGGACTAGCTTCACAGATACGCAGTATTTT.

V usage is TRBV6-4 and J usage is TRBJ1-6; TRBD1 might be the D (6 bases). The CDR3 consists of 13 residues. In germline, CDR1 is MRHNA, CDR2 SNTAGT. Between the trimmed V and J ends, which lost 6 bases and 6 bases, there was a span of 9 bases. CDR3 in amino acids: CASSGQINSPLHF. Written as DNA, the CDR3 is TGTGCCAGCAGCGGACAGATTAATTCACCCCTCCACTTT.

The chain uses TRBV6-2 or TRBV6-3 and TRBJ1-4; D is unclear. The CDR3 has 17 residues. Trimming removed 0 bases at V and 1 base at J, with 12 bases between. CDR1 is MNHEY, CDR2 SVGEGT, per germline. As DNA, the CDR3 is TGTGCCAGCAGTTACTCGGGCAGGAGGCGAACTAATGAAAAACTGTTTTTT. Residues: CASSYSGRRRTNEKLFF.

This CDR3 reads CASSFYIGGGYEQYF. The CDR3 nucleotides read TGTGCCAGCAGTTTCTATATAGGGGGGGGCTACGAGCAGTACTTC. J is TRBJ2-7 and V is TRBV6-6; the D gene is possibly TRBD2 (7 bases). The CDR3 consists of 15 residues. From germline, CDR1 is MNHNY and CDR2 SVGAGI (reference sequence). The ends were cut back, 4 bases at V and 3 bases at J, with 16 bases in the middle.

The rearrangement uses TRBV5-1 and TRBJ1-1, with TRBD1 as a possible D gene (5 bases). This CDR3 has 17 amino acids. CDR1 SGHRS and CDR2 YFSETQ come from the germline V gene. The V gene lost 4 bases and the J gene lost 9 bases, with 28 bases spanning the gap. The CDR3 here is CASSPSQVVGGDAKAFF. CDR3 nucleotide sequence: TGCGCCAGCAGCCCCTCCCAGGTCGTTGGGGGGGACGCGAAAGCTTTCTTT.

This clone was detected only a few times. This rearrangement joins TRBV7-9 to TRBJ1-6, with D unresolved. The CDR3 spans 14 residues. V shed 10 bases and J shed 9 bases, with 19 bases lying between them. The germline CDR1 and CDR2 sequences are SEHNR and FQNEAQ (reference sequence). The DNA of the CDR3 is TGTGCCACCTCCCTCCGGGGTACATCTTCACCCCTCCACTTT. It specifies CATSLRGTSSPLHF.

This clone came up once. The chain recombines TRBV7-2 with TRBJ1-2; perhaps TRBD1 as D (6 bases). Looked up from germline, CDR1 is SGHTA and CDR2 is FQGNSA. This CDR3 has 17 amino acids. V shed 5 bases and J shed 4 bases, with 23 bases lying between them. The CDR3, as DNA: TGTGCCAGCAGCCCCTTGATAAGCCGACAGGCCTTCTATGGCTACACCTTC. It yields the protein CASSPLISRQAFYGYTF.

A word on this clone: The junction and the germline gene differ at one end; a read error may be behind it. The chain combines TRBV6-1 with TRBJ1-1, with TRBD1 matching 8 bases. The CDR3 is made up of 17 amino acids. Germline CDR1 reads MNHNS; CDR2 reads SASEGT. The CDR3 DNA is TGTGCCAGCTGTGAAATTGGACAGGGACGTGGAGACACTGAAGCTTTCTTT. As protein: CASCEIGQGRGDTEAFF.

This clone was seen just once. The sample carries other DNA sequences with the same CDR3. This sequence joins TRBV5-1 and TRBJ2-7; D possibly corresponds to TRBD2 (6 bases). V shed 4 bases and J shed 3 bases, with 14 bases lying between them. CDR3 length: 14 residues. The germline gives CDR1 SGHRS, CDR2 YFSETQ. CDR3 loop: CASSGGTGDYEQYF. Written as DNA, the CDR3 is TGCGCCAGCAGCGGCGGGACTGGAGACTACGAGCAGTACTTC.

V is TRBV5-1 and J is TRBJ1-4; 8 positions match TRBD1. V lost 5 bases and J lost 8; bases outside the gene matches: 11. The CDR3 has 15 amino acids. The germline gives CDR1 SGHRS, CDR2 YFSETQ. CDR3 sequence (DNA): TGCGCCAGCAGAAACCTCAGGGGGCGGCGGGAAAAACTGTTTTTT. Amino acids: CASRNLRGRREKLFF.

The V gene is TRBV5-8, the J gene TRBJ2-1; 10 nucleotides agree with TRBD2. CDR1 and CDR2 (germline): SGHTS, YDEGEE. The CDR3 is 15 residues long. The V and J ends lost 1 base and 9 bases, in that order; junction bases with no gene match: 7. CDR3 protein: CASSLLSGRGFEQFF. CDR3 nucleotide sequence: TGTGCCAGCAGCTTGTTAAGCGGGAGGGGATTTGAGCAGTTCTTC.

In its sample, this clone was seen many times. The chain joins TRBV4-3 to TRBJ1-3; D may be TRBD1 (5 bases). The length of the CDR3 is 17 residues. Germline-derived CDR1 and CDR2 are LGHNA and YSLEER. The V gene lost 1 base and the J gene lost 2 bases, with 15 bases spanning the gap. This CDR3 reads CASSQGSLTGAGNTIYF. In DNA, the CDR3 is TGCGCCAGCAGCCAAGGGTCGTTAACAGGAGCTGGAAACACCATATATTTT.

The V and J genes are TRBV25-1 and TRBJ2-7, with 11 positions matching TRBD1. J lost 0 bases, V lost 3 bases, and 4 bases had no gene match. Germline CDR1 is MGHDK and CDR2 is SYGVNS. This CDR3 is 16 amino acids long. CDR3 sequence reads: CASSEGGTGGSYEQYF. The CDR3 DNA reads TGTGCCAGCAGTGAGGGGGGGACAGGGGGCTCCTACGAGCAGTACTTC.

The chain uses TRBV27 and TRBJ1-1, with D tentatively TRBD1 (6 bases). This CDR3 region has 14 residues. Between the trimmed V and J ends, which lost 6 bases and 4 bases, there was a span of 15 bases. Per germline, CDR1 MNHEY and CDR2 SMNVEV (reference sequence). The CDR3 DNA reads as TGTGCCAGCAGACGTCAGGGGTGGGGCACTGAAGCTTTCTTT. It yields the protein CASRRQGWGTEAFF.

V and J are TRBV3-1 (or the pseudogene TRBV3-2) and TRBJ2-7, with TRBD2 matching over 7 bases. There are 14 residues in the CDR3. Germline lookup yields CDR1 LGHDT and CDR2 YNNKEL (reference sequence). V gave up 2 bases and J gave up 2 bases; unmatched junction bases: 3. CDR3 protein: CASSQRDYAYEQYF. The CDR3 bases are TGTGCCAGCAGCCAACGGGACTACGCCTACGAGCAGTACTTC.

This clone was counted only a few times. This chain uses TRBV5-4 with TRBJ2-2, with 9 nucleotides matching TRBD1. Per the germline V gene, CDR1 is SGHNT and CDR2 is YYREEE (reference sequence). Losses at the gene ends were 4 bases for V and 7 bases for J; bases not matched to a gene: 5. This CDR3 spans 14 amino acids. CDR3 in DNA: TGTGCCAGCAGCATGGGACAGGGAGTCGGGGAGCTGTTTTTT. Encoded protein: CASSMGQGVGELFF. Full variable domain (rest looked up from reference TRBV5-4 and TRBJ2-2): ETGVTQSPTHLIKTRGQQVTLRCSSQSGHNTVSWYQQALGQGPQFIFQYYREEENGRGNFPPRFSGLQFPNYSSELNVNALELDDSALYLCASSMGQGVGELFFGEGSRLTVL.

The V gene is TRBV4-1, the J gene TRBJ1-5, with D maybe TRBD1 (5 bases). Germline CDR1 MGHRA, CDR2 YSYEKL. V lost 0 bases and J 7 bases, leaving 13 bases between the germline ends. CDR3 length equals 15 residues. CDR3 sequence: CASSQDWRGWQPQHF. CDR3 in DNA: TGCGCCAGCAGCCAAGATTGGAGGGGTTGGCAGCCCCAGCATTTT.

Points on this clone: Other DNA sequences within the sample encode an identical CDR3. In DNA, the CDR3 is TGTGCCAGTAGTACCGGACAGGGGAATCAGCCCCAGCATTTT. Amino acids: CASSTGQGNQPQHF. V is TRBV19 and J is TRBJ1-5; the match to TRBD1 covers 9 bases. The CDR3 has 14 residues. With 4 bases clipped from V and 4 bases from J, the junction kept 2 bases outside the gene matches. Per the germline V gene, CDR1 is LNHDA and CDR2 is SQIVND (reference sequence).

The rearrangement uses TRBV5-1 and TRBJ2-7, with 9 positions matching TRBD2. Germline CDR1 is SGHRS and CDR2 is YFSETQ. The CDR3 covers 16 residues. J was trimmed by 4 bases and V by 4 bases; bases with no gene match: 12. The CDR3 coding sequence is TGCGCCAGCAGCCGCGGGATAGCGGGAGTTTCGTACGAGCAGTACTTC. This translates into CASSRGIAGVSYEQYF.

The V call is TRBV7-3, the J call TRBJ2-5; TRBD1 matches 9 bases. V dropped 5 bases and J dropped 1; count of bases not matched to a gene: 8. Germline V gene sequence: CDR1 SGHTA, CDR2 FQGTGA. The CDR3 consists of 16 residues. CDR3 DNA: TGTGCCAGCAGCCTCCCGACAGGGGGTAGCCAAGAGACCCAGTACTTC. This sequence encodes CASSLPTGGSQETQYF.

This chain links TRBV21-1 with TRBJ1-2; the D segment call TRBD1 is taken from the table without a DNA check. TRBV21-1 is a known pseudogene. CDR3 size: 15 residues. The CDR3, as DNA: TGTGCCAGCAGCAAACTGGGGACAGGGGTTAGAGGCTACACCTTC. Translating it yields CASSKLGTGVRGYTF.

V usage is TRBV6-6 and J usage is TRBJ2-1, with D uncertain. V lost 9 bases and J lost 0, with 6 bases in between. There are 12 residues in the CDR3. Germline values: CDR1 MNHNY, CDR2 SVGAGI (reference sequence). Here the CDR3 reads CASKSSYNEQFF. Here the CDR3 DNA reads TGTGCCAGTAAGAGCTCCTACAATGAGCAGTTCTTC.

This clone was found once. V is TRBV7-2 and J is TRBJ2-2; TRBD2 might be the D (5 bases). Germline-derived CDR1 and CDR2 are SGHTA and FQGNSA. CDR3 size: 13 residues. Trimming left V 5 bases short and J 3 bases short, with 7 bases between. In DNA, the CDR3 is TGTGCCAGCAGCCCCGGGGACACCGGGGAGCTGTTTTTT. Translated: CASSPGDTGELFF.